Included here is one TCR beta chain sequence, with context. The antigen remains undetermined. This sample stems from a study of T-cell memory formation after mild COVID-19. Study results and limitations: Chiefly within CM and EM were the contracting CD4+ clones; CD8+ ones were within EMRA. The authors did not confirm SARS-CoV-2 specificity of second-wave clones peaking day 37.

One entry per CDR3 protein, called by TCRdb with MiXCR from the 5' RACE reads. This sample has around 340,000 distinct CDR3 sequences; over 10% occur once, and the top ten carry 20% to 25%. Germline V lookup: CDR1 SGHNT, CDR2 YYREEE (reference sequence). After removal of 0 bases from V and 6 bases from J, the junction contained 5 bases not matched to a gene. CDR3 length equals 18 residues. The receptor was isolated from a man aged 18 to 30 who had mild COVID-19 (a few samples of this study predate the infection). Cell type and time point are not known. The V call is TRBV5-4, the J call TRBJ2-2, with 16 bases identical to TRBD2. Sequenced sample: PBMCs or a T cell subset sorted from them (not recorded which). The CDR3: CASSLVGLAGGPSGELFF. Written as DNA, the CDR3 is TGTGCCAGCAGCTTGGTGGGACTAGCGGGGGGGCCGTCCGGGGAGCTGTTTTTT.